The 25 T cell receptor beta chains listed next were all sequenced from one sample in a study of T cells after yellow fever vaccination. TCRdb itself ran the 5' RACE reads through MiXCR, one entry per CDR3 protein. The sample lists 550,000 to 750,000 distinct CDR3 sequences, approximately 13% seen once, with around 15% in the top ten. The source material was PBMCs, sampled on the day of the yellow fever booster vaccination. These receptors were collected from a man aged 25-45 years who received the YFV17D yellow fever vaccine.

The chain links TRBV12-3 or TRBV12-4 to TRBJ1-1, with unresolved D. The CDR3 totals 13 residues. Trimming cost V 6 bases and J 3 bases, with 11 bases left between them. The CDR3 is CASREMRYTEAFF. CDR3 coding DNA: TGTGCCAGCAGGGAGATGCGGTACACTGAAGCTTTCTTT.

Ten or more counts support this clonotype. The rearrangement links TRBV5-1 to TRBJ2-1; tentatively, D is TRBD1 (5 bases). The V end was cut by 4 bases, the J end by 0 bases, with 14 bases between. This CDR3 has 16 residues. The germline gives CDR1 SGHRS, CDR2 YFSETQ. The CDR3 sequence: CASSKEGASSYNEQFF. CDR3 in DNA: TGCGCCAGCAGCAAGGAAGGGGCAAGCTCCTACAATGAGCAGTTCTTC.

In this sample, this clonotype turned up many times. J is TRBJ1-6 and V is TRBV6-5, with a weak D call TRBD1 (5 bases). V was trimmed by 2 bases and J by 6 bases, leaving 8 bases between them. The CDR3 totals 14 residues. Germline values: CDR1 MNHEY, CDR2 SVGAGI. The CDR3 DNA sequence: TGTGCCAGCAGTTACGTCGGGGGTAATTCACCCCTCCACTTT. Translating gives CASSYVGGNSPLHF.

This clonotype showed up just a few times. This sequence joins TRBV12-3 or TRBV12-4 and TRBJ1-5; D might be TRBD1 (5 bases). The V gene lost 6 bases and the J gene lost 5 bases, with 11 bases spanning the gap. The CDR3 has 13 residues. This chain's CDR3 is CASSATTDQPQHF. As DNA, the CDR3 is TGTGCCAGCAGCGCCACGACAGATCAGCCCCAGCATTTT.

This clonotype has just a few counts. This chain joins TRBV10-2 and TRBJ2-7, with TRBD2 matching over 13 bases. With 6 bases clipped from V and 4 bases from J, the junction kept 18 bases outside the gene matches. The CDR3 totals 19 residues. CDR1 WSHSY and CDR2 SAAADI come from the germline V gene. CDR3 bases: TGCGCCAGCAGCCAGACAGGGGGTGTTGGACTAGCGGGAGCGTACGAGCAGTACTTC. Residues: CASSQTGGVGLAGAYEQYF.

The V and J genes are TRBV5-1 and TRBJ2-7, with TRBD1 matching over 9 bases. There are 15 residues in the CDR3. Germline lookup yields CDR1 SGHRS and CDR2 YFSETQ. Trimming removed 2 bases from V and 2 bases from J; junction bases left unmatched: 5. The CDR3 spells CASSFSQGAAYEQYF. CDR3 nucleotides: TGCGCCAGCAGCTTTTCACAGGGGGCGGCCTACGAGCAGTACTTC.

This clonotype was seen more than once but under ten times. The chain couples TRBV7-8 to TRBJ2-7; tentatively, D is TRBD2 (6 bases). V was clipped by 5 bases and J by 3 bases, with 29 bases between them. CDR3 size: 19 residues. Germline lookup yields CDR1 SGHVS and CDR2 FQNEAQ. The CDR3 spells CASSRSGGVPPGPGYEQYF. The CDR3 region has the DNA TGTGCCAGCAGCCGCTCCGGGGGTGTCCCACCGGGTCCAGGCTACGAGCAGTACTTC.

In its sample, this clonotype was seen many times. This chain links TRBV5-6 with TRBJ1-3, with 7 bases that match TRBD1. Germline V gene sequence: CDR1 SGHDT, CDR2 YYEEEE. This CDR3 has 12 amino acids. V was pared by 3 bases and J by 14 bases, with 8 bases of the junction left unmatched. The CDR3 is CASSYQQGNVYF. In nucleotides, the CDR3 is TGTGCCAGCAGCTATCAACAGGGGAATGTATATTTT.

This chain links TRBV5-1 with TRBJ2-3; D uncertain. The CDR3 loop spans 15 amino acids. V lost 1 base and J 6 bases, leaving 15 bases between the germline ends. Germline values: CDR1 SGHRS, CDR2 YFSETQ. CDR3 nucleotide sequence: TGCGCCAGCAGCTTGATCGAAGGGCCCAGGGATACGCAGTATTTT. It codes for CASSLIEGPRDTQYF.

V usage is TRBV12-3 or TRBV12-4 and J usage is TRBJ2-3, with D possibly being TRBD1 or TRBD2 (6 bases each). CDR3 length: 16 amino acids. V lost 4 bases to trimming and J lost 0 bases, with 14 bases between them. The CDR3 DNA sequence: TGTGCCAGCAGTTCTACCGGGGGCCTTAGCACAGATACGCAGTATTTT. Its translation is CASSSTGGLSTDTQYF.

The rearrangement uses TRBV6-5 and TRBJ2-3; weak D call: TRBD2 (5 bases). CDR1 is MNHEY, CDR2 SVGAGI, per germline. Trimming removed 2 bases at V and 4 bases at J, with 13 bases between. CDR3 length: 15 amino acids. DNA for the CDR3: TGTGCCAGCAGTTACACGGAGGCCGGGGCAGATACGCAGTATTTT. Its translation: CASSYTEAGADTQYF.

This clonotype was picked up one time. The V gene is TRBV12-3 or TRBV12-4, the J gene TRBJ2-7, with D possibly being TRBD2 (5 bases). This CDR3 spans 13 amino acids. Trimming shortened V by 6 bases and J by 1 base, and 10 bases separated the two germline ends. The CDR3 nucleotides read TGTGCCAGCAGCTGGGGAGAGTCCTACGAGCAGTACTTC. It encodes CASSWGESYEQYF.

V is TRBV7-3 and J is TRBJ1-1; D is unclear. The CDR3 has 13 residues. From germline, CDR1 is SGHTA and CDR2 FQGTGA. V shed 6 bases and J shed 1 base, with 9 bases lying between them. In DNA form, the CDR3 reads TGTGCCAGCAGTGAAGCCGCGAACACTGAAGCTTTCTTT. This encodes CASSEAANTEAFF.

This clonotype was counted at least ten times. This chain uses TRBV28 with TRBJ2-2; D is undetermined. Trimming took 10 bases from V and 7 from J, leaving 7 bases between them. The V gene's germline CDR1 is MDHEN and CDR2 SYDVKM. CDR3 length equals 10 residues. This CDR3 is CATFDGELFF. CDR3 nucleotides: TGTGCCACCTTTGACGGGGAGCTGTTTTTT.

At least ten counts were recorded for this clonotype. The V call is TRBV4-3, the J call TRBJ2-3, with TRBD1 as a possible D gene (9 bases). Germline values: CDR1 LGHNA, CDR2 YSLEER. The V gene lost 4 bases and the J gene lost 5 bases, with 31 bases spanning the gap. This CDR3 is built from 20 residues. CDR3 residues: CASSLNPGQGWSREEDTQYF. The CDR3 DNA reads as TGCGCCAGCAGCCTTAACCCGGGACAGGGTTGGTCGCGGGAGGAAGATACGCAGTATTTT.

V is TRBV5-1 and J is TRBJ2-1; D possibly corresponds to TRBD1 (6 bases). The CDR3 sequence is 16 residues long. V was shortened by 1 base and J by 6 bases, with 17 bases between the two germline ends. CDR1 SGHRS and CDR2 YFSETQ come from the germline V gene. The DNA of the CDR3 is TGCGCCAGCAGCTTGAGAGGACAGTCCTTAGTCAATGAGCAGTTCTTC. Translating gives CASSLRGQSLVNEQFF.

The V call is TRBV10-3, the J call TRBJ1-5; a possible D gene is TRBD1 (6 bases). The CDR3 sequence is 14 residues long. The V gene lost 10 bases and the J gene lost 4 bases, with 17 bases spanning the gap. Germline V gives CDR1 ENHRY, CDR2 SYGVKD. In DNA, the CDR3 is TGTGCCACCCGGACAGCGGGGGGGAATCAGCCCCAGCATTTT. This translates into CATRTAGGNQPQHF.

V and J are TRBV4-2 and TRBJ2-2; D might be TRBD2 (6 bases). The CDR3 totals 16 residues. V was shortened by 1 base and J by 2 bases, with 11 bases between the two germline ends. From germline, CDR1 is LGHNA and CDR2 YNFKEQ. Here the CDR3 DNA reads TGTGCCAGCAGCCAAGGTTCTAGCGCTAACACCGGGGAGCTGTTTTTT. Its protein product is CASSQGSSANTGELFF.

The CDR3 loop is CASSYSASGPKPDTDTQYF. In DNA form, the CDR3 reads TGTGCCAGCAGTTACTCTGCCAGCGGACCAAAACCCGACACAGATACGCAGTATTTT. This sequence joins TRBV6-2 or TRBV6-3 and TRBJ2-3; D is perhaps TRBD2 (5 bases). V dropped 0 bases and J dropped 2 bases, with 21 bases sitting between them. Germline V lookup: CDR1 MNHEY, CDR2 SVGEGT. This CDR3 is 19 amino acids long.

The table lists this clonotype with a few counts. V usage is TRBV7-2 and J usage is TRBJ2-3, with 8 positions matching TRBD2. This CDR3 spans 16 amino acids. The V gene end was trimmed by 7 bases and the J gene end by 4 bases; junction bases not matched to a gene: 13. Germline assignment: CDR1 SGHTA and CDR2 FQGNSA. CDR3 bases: TGTGCCAGCAACAGAAGGGCTAGCGGGTCCCCAGATACGCAGTATTTT. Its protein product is CASNRRASGSPDTQYF.

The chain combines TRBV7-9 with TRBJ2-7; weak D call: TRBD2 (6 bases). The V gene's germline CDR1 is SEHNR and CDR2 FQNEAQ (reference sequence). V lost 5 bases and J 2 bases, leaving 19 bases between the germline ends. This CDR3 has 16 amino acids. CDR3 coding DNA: TGTGCCAGCAGCCCAGAGCTAGGACGGGGGACCTACGAGCAGTACTTC. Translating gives CASSPELGRGTYEQYF.

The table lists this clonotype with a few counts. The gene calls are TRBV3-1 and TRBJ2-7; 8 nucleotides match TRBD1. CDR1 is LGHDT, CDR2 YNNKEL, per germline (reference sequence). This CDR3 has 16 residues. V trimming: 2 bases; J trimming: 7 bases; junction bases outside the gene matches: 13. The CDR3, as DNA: TGTGCCAGCAGCCAAATCTTCGGGACAGGACACCGGGAGCAGTACTTC. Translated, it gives CASSQIFGTGHREQYF.

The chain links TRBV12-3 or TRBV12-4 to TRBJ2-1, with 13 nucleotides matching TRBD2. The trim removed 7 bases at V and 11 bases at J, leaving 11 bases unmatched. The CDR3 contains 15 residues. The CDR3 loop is CASTARTSGSGKQFF. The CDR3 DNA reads TGTGCCAGCACCGCTAGGACTAGCGGGAGCGGAAAGCAGTTCTTC.

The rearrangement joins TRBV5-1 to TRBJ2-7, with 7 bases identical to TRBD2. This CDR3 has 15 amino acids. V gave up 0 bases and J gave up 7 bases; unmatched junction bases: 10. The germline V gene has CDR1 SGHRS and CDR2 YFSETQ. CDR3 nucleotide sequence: TGCGCCAGCAGCTTGGGGGGGGGTTTGGTACCGGAGCAGTACTTC. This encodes CASSLGGGLVPEQYF.

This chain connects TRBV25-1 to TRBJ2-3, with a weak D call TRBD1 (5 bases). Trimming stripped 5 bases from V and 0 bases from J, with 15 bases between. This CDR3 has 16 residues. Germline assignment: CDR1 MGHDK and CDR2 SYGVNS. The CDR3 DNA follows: TGTGCCAGCAGTCCAGGGCCCCGTGCTAGCACAGATACGCAGTATTTT. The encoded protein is CASSPGPRASTDTQYF. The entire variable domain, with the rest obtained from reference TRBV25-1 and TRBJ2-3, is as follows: EADIYQTPRYLVIGTGKKITLECSQTMGHDKMYWYQQDPGMELHLIHYSYGVNSTEKGDLSSESTVSRIRTEHFPLTLESARPSHTSQYLCASSPGPRASTDTQYFGPGTRLTVL.